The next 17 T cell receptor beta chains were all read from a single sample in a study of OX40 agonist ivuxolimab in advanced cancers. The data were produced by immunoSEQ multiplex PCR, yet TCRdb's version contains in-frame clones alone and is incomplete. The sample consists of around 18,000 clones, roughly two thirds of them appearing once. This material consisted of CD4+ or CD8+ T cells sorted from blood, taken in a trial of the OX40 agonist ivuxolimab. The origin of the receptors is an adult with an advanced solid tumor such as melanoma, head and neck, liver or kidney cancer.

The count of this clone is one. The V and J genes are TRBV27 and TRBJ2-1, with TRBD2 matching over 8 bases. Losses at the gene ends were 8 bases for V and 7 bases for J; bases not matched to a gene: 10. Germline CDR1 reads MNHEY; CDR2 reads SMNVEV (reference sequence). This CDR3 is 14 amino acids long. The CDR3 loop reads CASRPAGGVNEQFF. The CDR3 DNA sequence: TGTGCCAGCCGCCCCGCCGGGGGGGTGAATGAGCAGTTCTTC.

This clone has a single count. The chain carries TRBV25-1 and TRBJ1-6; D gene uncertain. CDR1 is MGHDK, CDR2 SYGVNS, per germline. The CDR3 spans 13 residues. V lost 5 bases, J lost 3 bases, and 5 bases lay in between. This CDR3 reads CASSLIYNSPLHF. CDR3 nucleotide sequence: TGTGCCAGCAGTTTAATCTATAATTCACCCCTCCACTTT.

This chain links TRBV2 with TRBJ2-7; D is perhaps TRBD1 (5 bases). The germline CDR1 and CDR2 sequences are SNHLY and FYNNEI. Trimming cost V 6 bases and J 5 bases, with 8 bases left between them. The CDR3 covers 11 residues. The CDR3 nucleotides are TGTGCCAGCAGCTCAGGGAACGAGCAGTACTTC. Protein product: CASSSGNEQYF. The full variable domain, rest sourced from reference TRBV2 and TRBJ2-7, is EPEVTQTPSHQVTQMGQEVILRCVPISNHLYFYWYRQILGQKVEFLVSFYNNEISEKSEIFDDQFSVERPDGSNFTLKIRSTKLEDSAMYFCASSSGNEQYFGPGTRLTVT.

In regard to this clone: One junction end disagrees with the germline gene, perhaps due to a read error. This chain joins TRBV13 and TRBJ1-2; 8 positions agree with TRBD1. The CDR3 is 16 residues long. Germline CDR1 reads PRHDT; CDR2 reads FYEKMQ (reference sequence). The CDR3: CASSLGFEGQAYGYTF. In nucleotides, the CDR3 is TGTGCCAGCAGTTTAGGATTCGAGGGACAGGCCTATGGCTACACCTTC.

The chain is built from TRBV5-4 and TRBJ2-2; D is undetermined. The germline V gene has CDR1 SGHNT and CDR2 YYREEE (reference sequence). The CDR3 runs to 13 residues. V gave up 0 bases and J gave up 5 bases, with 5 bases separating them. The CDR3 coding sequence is TGTGCCAGCAGCTTGGTTGGTACCGGGGAGCTGTTTTTT. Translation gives CASSLVGTGELFF.

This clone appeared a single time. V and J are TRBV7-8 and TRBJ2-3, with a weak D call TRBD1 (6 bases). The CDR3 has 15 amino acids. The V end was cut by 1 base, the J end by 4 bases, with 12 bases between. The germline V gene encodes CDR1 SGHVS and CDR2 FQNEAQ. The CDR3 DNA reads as TGTGCCAGCAGCTTAGGGCTGGGGGCCCCAGATACGCAGTATTTT. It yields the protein CASSLGLGAPDTQYF.

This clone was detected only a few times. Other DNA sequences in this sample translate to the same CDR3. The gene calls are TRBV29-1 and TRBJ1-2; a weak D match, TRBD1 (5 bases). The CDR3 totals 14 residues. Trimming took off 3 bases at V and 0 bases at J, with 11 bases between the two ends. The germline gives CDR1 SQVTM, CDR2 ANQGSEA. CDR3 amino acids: CSVEGGRANYGYTF. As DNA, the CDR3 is TGCAGCGTTGAGGGCGGCAGGGCTAACTATGGCTACACCTTC.

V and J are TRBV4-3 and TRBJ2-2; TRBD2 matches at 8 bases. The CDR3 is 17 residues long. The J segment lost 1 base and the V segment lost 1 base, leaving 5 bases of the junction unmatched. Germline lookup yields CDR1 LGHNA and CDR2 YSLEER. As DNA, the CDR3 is TGCGCCAGCAGCCAAGGGACTAGCACCCTGAACACCGGGGAGCTGTTTTTT. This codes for CASSQGTSTLNTGELFF.

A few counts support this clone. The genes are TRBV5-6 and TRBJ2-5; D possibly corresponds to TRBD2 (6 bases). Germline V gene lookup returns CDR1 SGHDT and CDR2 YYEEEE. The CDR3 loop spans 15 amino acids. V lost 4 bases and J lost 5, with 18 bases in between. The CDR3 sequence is CASSLLRLEGETQYF. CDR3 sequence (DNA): TGTGCCAGCAGCCTACTCCGCCTGGAGGGGGAGACCCAGTACTTC.

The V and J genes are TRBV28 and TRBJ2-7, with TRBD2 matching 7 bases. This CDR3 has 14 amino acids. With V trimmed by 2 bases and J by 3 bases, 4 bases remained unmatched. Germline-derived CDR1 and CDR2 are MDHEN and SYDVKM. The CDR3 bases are TGTGCCAGCAGTTTAGGGCTAGCGGTCTACGAGCAGTACTTC. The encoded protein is CASSLGLAVYEQYF. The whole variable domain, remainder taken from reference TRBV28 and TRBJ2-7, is DVKVTQSSRYLVKRTGEKVFLECVQDMDHENMFWYRQDPGLGLRLIYFSYDVKMKEKGDIPEGYSVSREKKERFSLILESASTNQTSMYLCASSLGLAVYEQYFGPGTRLTVT.

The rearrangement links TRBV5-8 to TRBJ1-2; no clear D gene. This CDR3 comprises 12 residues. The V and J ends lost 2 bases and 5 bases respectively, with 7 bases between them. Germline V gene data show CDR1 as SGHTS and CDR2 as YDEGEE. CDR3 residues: CASSFPGYGYTF. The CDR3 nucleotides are TGTGCCAGCAGCTTCCCGGGGTATGGCTACACCTTC.

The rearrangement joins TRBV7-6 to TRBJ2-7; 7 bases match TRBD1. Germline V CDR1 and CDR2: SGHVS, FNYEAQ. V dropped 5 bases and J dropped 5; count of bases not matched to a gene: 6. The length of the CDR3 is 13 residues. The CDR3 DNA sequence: TGTGCCAGCAGCAGACAGGGCCGGGACGAGCAGTACTTC. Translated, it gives CASSRQGRDEQYF.

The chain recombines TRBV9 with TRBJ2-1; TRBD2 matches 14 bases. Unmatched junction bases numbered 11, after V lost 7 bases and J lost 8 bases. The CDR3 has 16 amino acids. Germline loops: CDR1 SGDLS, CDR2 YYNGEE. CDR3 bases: TGTGCCAGCGAGGACGGTAGGGGACTAGCGGGGGATGAGCAGTTCTTC. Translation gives CASEDGRGLAGDEQFF.

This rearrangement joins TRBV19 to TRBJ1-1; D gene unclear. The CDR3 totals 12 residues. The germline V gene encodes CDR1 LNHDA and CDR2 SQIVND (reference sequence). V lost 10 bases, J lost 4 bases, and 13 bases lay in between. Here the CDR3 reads CATSDWSTEAFF. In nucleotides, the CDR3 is TGTGCCACCTCCGACTGGAGCACTGAAGCTTTCTTT.

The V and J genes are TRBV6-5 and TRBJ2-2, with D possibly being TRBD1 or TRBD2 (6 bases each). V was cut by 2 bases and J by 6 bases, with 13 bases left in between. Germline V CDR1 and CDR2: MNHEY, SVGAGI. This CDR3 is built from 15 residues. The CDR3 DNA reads TGTGCCAGCAGTTACGCCGGGGGCCGCTCCGGGGAGCTGTTTTTT. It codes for CASSYAGGRSGELFF.

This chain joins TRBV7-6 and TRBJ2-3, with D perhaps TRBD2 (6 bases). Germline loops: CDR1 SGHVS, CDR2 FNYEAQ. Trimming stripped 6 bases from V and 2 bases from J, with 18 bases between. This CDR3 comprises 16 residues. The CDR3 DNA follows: TGTGCCAGCAGTCTTGGTAGCGGCCCTCCCACAGATACGCAGTATTTT. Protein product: CASSLGSGPPTDTQYF.

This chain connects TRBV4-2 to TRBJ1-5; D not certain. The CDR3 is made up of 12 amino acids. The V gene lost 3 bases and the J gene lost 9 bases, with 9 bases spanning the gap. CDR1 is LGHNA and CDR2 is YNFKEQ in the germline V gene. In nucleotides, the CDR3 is TGTGCCAGCAGCCATGCTCCTGGGCCCCAGCATTTT. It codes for CASSHAPGPQHF.